This is a list of T cell receptor beta chains from one sample in a study of blood T cells in healthy people across ages. MiXCR, applied by TCRdb to the 5' RACE reads, yields one record per CDR3 protein. The sample holds roughly 680,000 distinct CDR3 sequences; 40% to 65% are singletons and the top ten take 13%. Sequenced input: blood. These receptors originate from an elderly woman in good health. Each CDR3 is given with its conserved first and last residue. A D gene is named only where the DNA matches it firmly. For some rows the clone size is stated as once, few or many, or as a class when expanded; others skip it.

size: many
D: -
V: TRBV28
J: TRBJ1-4
CDR3: CASRSGQQGSHEKLFF
DNA: TGTGCCAGCAGGTCGGGACAACAAGGGAGTCATGAAAAACTGTTTTTT

size: -
D: -
V: TRBV27
J: TRBJ2-7
CDR3: CASSREVGYEQYF
DNA: TGTGCCAGCAGCAGGGAAGTGGGGTACGAGCAGTACTTC

size: many
D: TRBD1
V: TRBV6-5
J: TRBJ1-4
CDR3: CASKAQGATNEKLFF
DNA: TGTGCCAGCAAGGCACAGGGGGCAACTAATGAAAAACTGTTTTTT

size: once
D: TRBD2
V: TRBV24-1
J: TRBJ2-1
CDR3: CATSDPGTSGFNEQFF
DNA: TGTGCCACCAGTGATCCCGGGACTAGCGGATTCAATGAGCAGTTCTTC

size: -
D: TRBD2
V: TRBV15
J: TRBJ2-3
CDR3: CATSRDKAGGSDTQYF
DNA: TGTGCCACCAGCAGAGATAAGGCGGGGGGGTCAGATACGCAGTATTTT

size: -
D: -
V: TRBV28
J: TRBJ1-2
CDR3: CANSDSLAYGYTF
DNA: TGTGCCAACTCTGACTCCTTGGCGTATGGCTACACCTTC

size: many
D: -
V: TRBV6-6
J: TRBJ1-5
CDR3: CAADSRGDRGPQHF
DNA: TGTGCCGCGGACTCTCGGGGGGACCGAGGGCCCCAGCATTTT

size: -
D: -
V: TRBV7-9
J: TRBJ2-5
CDR3: CASSFGVDLETQYF
DNA: TGTGCCAGCAGCTTTGGGGTGGATTTAGAGACCCAGTACTTC

size: -
D: -
V: TRBV6-1
J: TRBJ2-3
CDR3: CASRVSGTDTQYF
DNA: TGTGCCAGCAGGGTATCAGGCACAGATACGCAGTATTTT

size: once
D: TRBD1
V: TRBV14
J: TRBJ2-1
CDR3: CASSLVRGPLNEQFF
DNA: TGTGCCAGCAGCCTAGTCAGGGGGCCTCTCAATGAGCAGTTCTTC

size: -
D: TRBD1
V: TRBV28
J: TRBJ2-5
CDR3: CATTGQFQETQYF
DNA: TGTGCCACCACGGGACAGTTCCAAGAGACCCAGTACTTC

size: -
D: -
V: TRBV5-6
J: TRBJ2-7
CDR3: CASSYGSFSYNEQYF
DNA: TGTGCCAGCAGCTACGGGTCCTTCTCCTACAATGAGCAGTACTTC

size: many
D: TRBD2
V: TRBV5-1
J: TRBJ2-1
CDR3: CASSFLAGNYNEQFF
DNA: TGCGCCAGCAGCTTCTTAGCGGGAAACTACAATGAGCAGTTCTTC

size: once
D: -
V: TRBV6-6
J: TRBJ1-6
CDR3: CASSLSPGLGNSPLHF
DNA: TGTGCCAGCAGTTTATCCCCCGGGTTGGGCAATTCACCCCTCCACTTT

size: -
D: -
V: TRBV14
J: TRBJ2-3
CDR3: CASSQRQHTQYF
DNA: TGTGCCAGCAGCCAAAGACAGCATACGCAGTATTTT

size: -
D: -
V: TRBV9
J: TRBJ1-5
CDR3: CASSVGTGGYQPQHF
DNA: TGTGCCAGCAGCGTTGGAACAGGCGGTTATCAGCCCCAGCATTTT

size: many
D: -
V: TRBV6-6
J: TRBJ2-3
CDR3: CASSSIGRKIADTQYF
DNA: TGTGCCAGCAGTTCTATCGGACGGAAAATCGCAGATACGCAGTATTTT

size: -
D: -
V: TRBV29-1
J: TRBJ2-5
CDR3: CSVEGPSQPTQYF
DNA: TGCAGCGTTGAGGGCCCCTCGCAGCCGACCCAGTACTTC

size: many
D: TRBD1
V: TRBV5-1
J: TRBJ2-1
CDR3: CASSSSGTGGNEQFF
DNA: TGCGCCAGCAGCTCCTCCGGGACAGGGGGCAATGAGCAGTTCTTC

size: -
D: -
V: TRBV12-1
J: TRBJ2-1
CDR3: CASSSVDGTGTLNEQFF
DNA: TGTGCCAGCAGCTCCGTGGATGGGACAGGCACCCTAAATGAGCAGTTCTTC

size: many
D: -
V: TRBV25-1
J: TRBJ2-5
CDR3: CASSELAYQETQYF
DNA: TGTGCCAGCAGTGAGCTAGCGTACCAAGAGACCCAGTACTTC

size: many
D: -
V: TRBV12-3/TRBV12-4
J: TRBJ2-6
CDR3: CASSRAGANVLTF
DNA: TGTGCCAGCAGCCGAGCTGGGGCCAACGTCCTGACTTTC

size: -
D: -
V: TRBV20-1
J: TRBJ2-5
CDR3: CSASQGGETQYF
DNA: TGCAGTGCTAGTCAGGGTGGAGAGACCCAGTACTTC

size: -
D: -
V: TRBV7-6
J: TRBJ2-7
CDR3: CASSLADGSTYEQYF
DNA: TGTGCCAGCAGCTTAGCGGACGGCAGTACCTACGAGCAGTACTTC

size: many
D: -
V: TRBV6-5
J: TRBJ2-1
CDR3: CASSYSIGYNEQFF
DNA: TGTGCCAGCAGTTACTCGATTGGTTACAATGAGCAGTTCTTC